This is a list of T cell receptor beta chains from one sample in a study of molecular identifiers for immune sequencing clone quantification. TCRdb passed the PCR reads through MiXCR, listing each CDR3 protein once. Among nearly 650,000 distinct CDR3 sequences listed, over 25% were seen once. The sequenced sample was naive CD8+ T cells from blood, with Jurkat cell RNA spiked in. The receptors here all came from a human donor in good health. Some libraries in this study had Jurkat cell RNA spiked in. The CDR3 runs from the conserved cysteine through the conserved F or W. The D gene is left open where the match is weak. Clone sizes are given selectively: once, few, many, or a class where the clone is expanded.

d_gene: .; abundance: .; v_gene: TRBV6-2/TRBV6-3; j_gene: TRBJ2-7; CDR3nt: TGTGCCACCGGGACGGTCTACGAGCAGTACTTC; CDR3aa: CATGTVYEQYF
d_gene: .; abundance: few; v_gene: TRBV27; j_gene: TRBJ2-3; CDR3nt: TGTGCCAGCAGTTTAACCCAGGGCAATACGCAGTATTTT; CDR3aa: CASSLTQGNTQYF
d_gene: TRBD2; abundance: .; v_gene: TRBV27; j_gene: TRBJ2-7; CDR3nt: TGTGCCAGCAGTCTATCTCAGACTAGCGGGAGGACCCGCCAAACCTACGAGCAGTACTTC; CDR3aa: CASSLSQTSGRTRQTYEQYF
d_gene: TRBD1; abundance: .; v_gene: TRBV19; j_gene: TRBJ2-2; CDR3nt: TGTGCCACTGAAGTTCCCCGGACAGGGCGGGTGGCCGGGGAGCTGTTTTTT; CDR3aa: CATEVPRTGRVAGELFF
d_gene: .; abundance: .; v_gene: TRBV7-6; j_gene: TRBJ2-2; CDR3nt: TGTGCCAGCACCCCAGGACCGGGGTTGAACACCGGGGAGCTGTTTTTT; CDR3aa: CASTPGPGLNTGELFF
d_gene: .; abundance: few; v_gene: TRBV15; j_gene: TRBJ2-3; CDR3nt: TGTGCCACCAGCAGATACAGGGCCACAGATACGCAGTATTTT; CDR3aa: CATSRYRATDTQYF
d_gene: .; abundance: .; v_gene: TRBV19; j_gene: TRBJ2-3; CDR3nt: TGTGCCAGTAGTATAGTAGGCCCTAGTACGCAGTATTTT; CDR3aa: CASSIVGPSTQYF
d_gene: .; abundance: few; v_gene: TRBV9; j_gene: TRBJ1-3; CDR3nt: TGTGCCAGCAGCGTAGACAGACATATCTCTGGAAACACCATATATTTT; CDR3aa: CASSVDRHISGNTIYF
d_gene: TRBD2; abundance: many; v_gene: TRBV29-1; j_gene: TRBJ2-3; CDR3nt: TGCAGCCCCAAACTAGCGGGAGGGCCAGATACGCAGTATTTT; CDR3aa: CSPKLAGGPDTQYF
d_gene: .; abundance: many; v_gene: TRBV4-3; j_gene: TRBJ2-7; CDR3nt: TGCGCCAGCAGCCAAGAGAGGGCAGGGGACGAGCAGTACTTC; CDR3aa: CASSQERAGDEQYF
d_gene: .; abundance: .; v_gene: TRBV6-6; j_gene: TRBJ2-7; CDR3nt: TGTGCCAGCAGTTACGTCGGCAGGGTAGGGTTTGTCGAGCAGTACTTC; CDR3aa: CASSYVGRVGFVEQYF
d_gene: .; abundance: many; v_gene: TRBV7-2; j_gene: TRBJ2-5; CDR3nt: TGTGCCAGCAGCCCGCGGGACAAGATCCAAGAGACCCAGTACTTC; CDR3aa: CASSPRDKIQETQYF
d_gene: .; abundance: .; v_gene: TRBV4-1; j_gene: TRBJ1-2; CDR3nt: TGCGCCAGCAGCCAAGAGGGACATCCAAATAACTATGGCTACACCTTC; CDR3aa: CASSQEGHPNNYGYTF
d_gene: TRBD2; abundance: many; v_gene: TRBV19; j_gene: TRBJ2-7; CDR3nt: TGTGCCAGTACAGCGGGGGGCTACTACGAGCAGTACTTC; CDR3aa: CASTAGGYYEQYF
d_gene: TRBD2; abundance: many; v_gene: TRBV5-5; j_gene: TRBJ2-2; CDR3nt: TGTGCCAGCAGCAACCGGGACTACAACACCGGGGAGCTGTTTTTT; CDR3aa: CASSNRDYNTGELFF
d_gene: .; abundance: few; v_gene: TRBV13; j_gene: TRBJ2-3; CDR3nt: TGTGCCAGCAGCTCAGTGGGAGGCACAACCACAGATACGCAGTATTTT; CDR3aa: CASSSVGGTTTDTQYF
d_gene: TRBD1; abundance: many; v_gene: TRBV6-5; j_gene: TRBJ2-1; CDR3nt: TGTGCCAGCAGTTACTCGGACAGGGGGAATGAGCAGTTCTTC; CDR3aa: CASSYSDRGNEQFF
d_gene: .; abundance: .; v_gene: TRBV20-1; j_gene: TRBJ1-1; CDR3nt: TGCAGTGCTCGAGACGGGTTCTCGAACACTGAAGCTTTCTTT; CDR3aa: CSARDGFSNTEAFF
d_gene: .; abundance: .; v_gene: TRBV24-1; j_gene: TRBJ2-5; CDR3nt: TGTACCACCAGTGATGACGGAGGTTATCCCCAGTACTTC; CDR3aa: CTTSDDGGYPQYF
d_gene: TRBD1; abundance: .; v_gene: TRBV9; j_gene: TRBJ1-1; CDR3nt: TGTGCCAGCAGCGGATTGGACAGGGGGAACACTGAAGCTTTCTTT; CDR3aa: CASSGLDRGNTEAFF
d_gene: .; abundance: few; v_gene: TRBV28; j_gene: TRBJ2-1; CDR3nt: TGTGCCACAGCGGTCGGGGGATACAATGAGCAGTTCTTC; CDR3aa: CATAVGGYNEQFF
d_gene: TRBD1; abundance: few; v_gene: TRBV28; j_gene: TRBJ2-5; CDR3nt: TGTGCCAGCACCCTAGGGAGTAGGGGGCTTTATGAGACCCAGTACTTC; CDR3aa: CASTLGSRGLYETQYF
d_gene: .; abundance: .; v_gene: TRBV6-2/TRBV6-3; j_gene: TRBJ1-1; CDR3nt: TGTGCCAGCAGCCAAGACAAGACCACTGAAGCTTTCTTT; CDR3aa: CASSQDKTTEAFF
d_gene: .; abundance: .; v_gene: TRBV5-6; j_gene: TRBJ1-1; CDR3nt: TGTGCCAGCAGCTTGGGGGTCTTCATGAACACTGAAGCTTTCTTT; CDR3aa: CASSLGVFMNTEAFF
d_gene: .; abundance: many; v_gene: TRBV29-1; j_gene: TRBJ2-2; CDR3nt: TGCAGCGTTGAACAGAGCACCGGGGAGCTGTTTTTT; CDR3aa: CSVEQSTGELFF
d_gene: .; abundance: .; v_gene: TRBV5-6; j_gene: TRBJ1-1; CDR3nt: TGTGCCAGCAGCTTGGACGGGGGCGGCGACACTGAAGCTTTCTTT; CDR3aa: CASSLDGGGDTEAFF
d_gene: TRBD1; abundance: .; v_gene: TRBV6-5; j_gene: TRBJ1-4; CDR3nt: TGTGCCAGCAGGAAAGACAGGGGCTGGAATGAAAAACTGGTTTTT; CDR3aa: CASRKDRGWNEKLVF
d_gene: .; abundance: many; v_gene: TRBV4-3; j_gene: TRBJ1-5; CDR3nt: TGCGCCAGCAGCCAAGATGTTTTTGGGTTGGCAGGCTATCAGCCCCAGCATTTT; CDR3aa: CASSQDVFGLAGYQPQHF
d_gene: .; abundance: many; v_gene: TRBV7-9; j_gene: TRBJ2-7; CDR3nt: TGTGCCAGCAGCCCCAGGGTTGGGTACGAGCAGTACTTC; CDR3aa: CASSPRVGYEQYF
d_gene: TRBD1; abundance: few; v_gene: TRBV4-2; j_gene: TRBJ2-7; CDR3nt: TGTGCCAGCAGCCAAGGGTTCGGGGACAGGGGAACACACGAGCAGTACTTC; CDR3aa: CASSQGFGDRGTHEQYF
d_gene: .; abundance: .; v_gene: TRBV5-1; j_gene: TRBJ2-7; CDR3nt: TGCGCCTGCGGCTTGGAGGCAGGGACGGATTATGACGAGCAGTACTTC; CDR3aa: CACGLEAGTDYDEQYF
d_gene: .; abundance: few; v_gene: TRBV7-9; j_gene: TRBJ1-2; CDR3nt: TGTGCCAGCAGCCAGAGGGGTCAGGGACTGAATGGCTACACCTTC; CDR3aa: CASSQRGQGLNGYTF
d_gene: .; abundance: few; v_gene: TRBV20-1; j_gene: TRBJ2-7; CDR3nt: TGCAGTGCTAGAGAACTTGCTGAAACCTACGAGCAGTACTTC; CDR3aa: CSARELAETYEQYF
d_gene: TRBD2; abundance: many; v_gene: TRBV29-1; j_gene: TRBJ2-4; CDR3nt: TGCAGTGGACGCGGGAGTCTGGCGGACATTCAGTACTTC; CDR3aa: CSGRGSLADIQYF
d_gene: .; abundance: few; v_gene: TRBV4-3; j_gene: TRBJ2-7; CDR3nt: TGCGCCAGCAGCCACGTGGAGTCCGCCTACGAGCAGTACTTC; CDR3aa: CASSHVESAYEQYF
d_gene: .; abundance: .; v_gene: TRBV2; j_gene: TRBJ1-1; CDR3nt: TGTGCCAGCAGTGGTTTGGACTCTGCGGTCACTGAAGCTTTCTTT; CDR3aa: CASSGLDSAVTEAFF
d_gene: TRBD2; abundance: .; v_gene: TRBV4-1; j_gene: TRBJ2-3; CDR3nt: TGCGCCAGCAGCCAAGAACTAGCGTCTCCTAGCACAGATACGCAGTATTTT; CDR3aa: CASSQELASPSTDTQYF
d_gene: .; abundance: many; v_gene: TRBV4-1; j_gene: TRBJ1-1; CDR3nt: TGCGCCAGCAGCCAAGGGGGGGCGCGGATGGACACTGAAGCTTTCTTT; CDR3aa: CASSQGGARMDTEAFF
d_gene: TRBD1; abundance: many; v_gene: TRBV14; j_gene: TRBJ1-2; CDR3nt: TGTGCCAGCAGCCACCGGGACAGATATTTTGGCTACACCTTC; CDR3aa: CASSHRDRYFGYTF
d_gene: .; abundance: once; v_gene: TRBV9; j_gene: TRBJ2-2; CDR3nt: TGTGCCAGCGCCCCGGGACAAAAGAACACCGGGGAGCTGTTTTTT; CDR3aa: CASAPGQKNTGELFF
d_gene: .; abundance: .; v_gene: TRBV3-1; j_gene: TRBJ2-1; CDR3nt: TGTGCCAGCAGCCAAGACTACGGGGGAAGAACCTACAATGAGCAGTTCTTC; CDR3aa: CASSQDYGGRTYNEQFF
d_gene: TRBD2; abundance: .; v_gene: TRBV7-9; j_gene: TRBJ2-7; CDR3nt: TGTGCCAGCAGCTTAGTTGTTGGGGGGGTTTACGAGCAGTACTTC; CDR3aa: CASSLVVGGVYEQYF
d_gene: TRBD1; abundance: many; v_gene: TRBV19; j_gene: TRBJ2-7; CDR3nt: TGTGCCAGTAGTACGGGACAGGGATTCCACGAGCAGTACTTC; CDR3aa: CASSTGQGFHEQYF